This T cell receptor (beta chain) derives from a study of tumor-infiltrating lymphocytes in primary liver carcinoma (dated by TCRdb to 2017 to 2019). Describing the broader study: Between late 2015 and early 2016, roughly five patients in China with histopathologically diagnosed primary liver carcinoma had their tumors surgically resected. The five patients, three men and two women aged 30 to 69 years, had hepatocellular carcinoma (four) or combined HCC and intrahepatic cholangiocarcinoma (one). Tumors of the five patients were stage T1-T3 N0M0 with maximum diameters of roughly 4 to 11 cm. Each sample produced roughly 3.5 to 7.13 million productive TCRbeta reads, and read depth showed no significant difference between tissue types. TCRbeta repertoire sequencing, expression microarrays and whole-exome sequencing were combined in the study across five regions of each liver tumor, with adjacent normal tissue and blood also included. A total of approximately 35 specimens from 5 patients underwent TCRbeta repertoire sequencing, comprising 25 tumor regions, 5 adjacent noncancerous liver tissues and 5 peripheral blood samples. Technical replicate repertoires showed high reproducibility, with mean shared-clone rates roughly 0.89 and correlation coefficients above 0.98.

As regards this clonotype: Its antigen is unknown. No much larger clonotype is one base removed from it; base qualities were not supplied.

RNA from unsorted whole blood was extracted with TRIzol reagent, and germline DNA was obtained with the DNeasy Blood & Tissue kit. At the time of sampling, the patients had chronic HBV infection and had not received any treatment. Before surgery, about 4 milliliters of peripheral blood were collected into K2EDTA tubes. Study-level results and caveats: Because sequencing covered only the TCR beta chain and unpaired alpha chains were not captured, true repertoire diversity is likely underestimated. Repertoire overlap was higher between tumor regions (mean roughly 36%) than tumor-adjacent (approximately 17%) or tumor-blood (approximately 14%) pairs, consistent with antigen-driven expansion. The study included only five patients, and the authors note findings should be validated in a larger study. The top 250 clones accounted for a significantly greater share of the repertoire in tumors than in blood (p = 0.039). Since the samples were bulk and unsorted, there was no way to compare CD4+ and CD8+ T cell repertoires.

The germline V gene yields MNHEY for CDR1 and SVGEGT for CDR2. Reading from cysteine to phenylalanine, the CDR3 counts 14 amino acids. Only the CDR3 DNA stays, 42 bases, in frame from base 1. Trimmed from V: 8 bases; trimmed from J: 5 bases; junction bases lacking a gene match: 8. Starting from around 520 ng total RNA, TCRbeta-specific cDNA was produced by reverse transcription with a constant-region primer and ProtoScript II reverse transcriptase. Three nested multiplex PCR rounds, following a slightly modified ARM-PCR procedure, were used to build the TCRbeta libraries. Each of the first two PCR rounds ran for approximately 10 cycles using multiplex TRBV1-TRBV30 forward primers together with a Cbeta reverse primer. Sample barcodes and Illumina adapters were attached in a final 25-cycle PCR using Deep VentR polymerase. Before sequencing, amplicons of 200-500 bp were purified from gel using a QIAquick gel extraction kit. The TCRbeta amplicons were sequenced with 250-bp paired-end reads on an Illumina HiSeq 2500. Under the source paper's analysis protocol: Reads were quality-trimmed with Trimmomatic v0.33, and paired reads were merged with FLASH v1.2.11 to recover full CDR3 sequences. MiGEC v1.2.1b assigned V, D and J germline segments to the rearranged TCRbeta sequences. Clonotype statistics and Shannon-Wiener diversity indices were calculated with VDJtools v1.0.0. Except for diversity analysis, only the 250 most abundant clonotypes of each sample were used in subsequent analyses to reduce sampling bias. TCRdb handled the public reads itself, with Q25 trimming in fastp and clone calling in MiXCR, and kept productive beta chains. Every distinct CDR3 protein forms one entry, paired with its most common genes and DNA. The V and J calls and clone size are TCRdb's, not the authors'. The sample table records 310,000 or so distinct CDR3 sequences; more than 55% of these occur just once. Over 15% of the sample lies in the top ten.

This clonotype originated in a young woman with primary liver carcinoma and hepatitis B virus infection. Material: peripheral blood. The chain joins TRBV6-2 or TRBV6-3 to TRBJ2-1, with 8 bases matching TRBD2. Read as DNA, the sequence is TGTGCCAGCGTGAGCGGGAGAATTGACAATGAGCAGTTCTTC. Its translation reads: CASVSGRIDNEQFF.